The present TCR beta chain was sequenced within a study of T cells after yellow fever vaccination. Concerning this clonotype itself: The antigen is unknown.

Study outcomes and limitations: A weaker but faster secondary response was observed, peaking on day 5 versus 15. The study re-detected most primary-vaccination clones after the booster (96% CD4, 88% CD8). Overall, a small share of clonotypes was seen in both CD4 and CD8 compartments.

With 0 bases removed from V and 1 base from J, the gap between germline ends came to 7 bases. Germline CDR1 MNHEY, CDR2 SVGEGT. The CDR3 contains 15 residues. TCR cDNA was made by 5'RACE template switching, adding a universal primer site and UMIs. Each CDR3 protein gets one entry after TCRdb re-called the 5' RACE reads with MiXCR. The sample carries under 550,000 distinct CDR3 sequences, 20% to 25% recorded once. This TCR derives from a man between 18 and 29 years old who received the YFV17D yellow fever vaccine. The chain uses TRBV6-2 or TRBV6-3 and TRBJ2-4, with D uncertain. The source was PBMCs, collected approximately 22 days after the first yellow fever vaccination. The CDR3 DNA reads as TGTGCCAGCAGTTACTCTGAGTGGGCCAAAAACATTCAGTACTTC. It translates to CASSYSEWAKNIQYF.